This passage covers 32 T cell receptor beta chains from one sample sequenced in a study of a mutant IDH1 vaccine in newly diagnosed glioma. Time point indicated: week 23, last vaccination. Doses consisted of 300 ug of mutant IDH1 20-mer peptide each, paired with topical imiquimod. Using immunoSEQ multiplex PCR, the repertoire was profiled, and TCRdb retains in-frame clones only, with some absent. The repertoire holds 40,000 to 45,000 clones, around 76% seen once, with 4% to 6.5% in the top ten. These TCRs' antigens remain unknown. This sample comprised PBMCs, obtained from a glioma patient whose treatment included an IDH1 peptide vaccine. All receptors come from a man in his fifties or sixties with glioma.

J is TRBJ1-2 and V is TRBV4-2; 7 nucleotides match TRBD1. The CDR3 is 16 residues long. Germline V CDR1 and CDR2: LGHNA, YNFKEQ. V was pared by 0 bases and J by 3 bases, with 7 bases of the junction left unmatched. CDR3 sequence reads: CASSQDWRGRDYGYTF. The DNA for the CDR3 is TGTGCCAGCAGCCAAGATTGGAGGGGGCGCGACTATGGCTACACCTTC.

The rearrangement uses TRBV11-2 and TRBJ2-7; D possibly corresponds to TRBD1 (5 bases). V was clipped by 7 bases and J by 5 bases, with 24 bases between them. The CDR3 consists of 16 residues. Germline V gives CDR1 SGHAT, CDR2 FQNNGV. For the CDR3, the DNA is TGTGCCAGCATCCCTGGGGCGGAGATAAGTTCCCACGAGCAGTACTTC. The encoded protein is CASIPGAEISSHEQYF. Full variable domain (missing parts from reference TRBV11-2 and TRBJ2-7): EAGVAQSPRYKIIEKRQSVAFWCNPISGHATLYWYQQILGQGPKLLIQFQNNGVVDDSQLPKDRFSAERLKGVDSTLKIQPAKLEDSAVYLCASIPGAEISSHEQYFGPGTRLTVT.

This clone has only one observation. This CDR3 is also generated by other DNA sequences in the sample. This sequence joins TRBV6-4 and TRBJ2-3; unclear D gene. Trimming cost V 4 bases and J 2 bases, with 10 bases left between them. Germline lookup yields CDR1 MRHNA and CDR2 SNTAGT. The CDR3 runs to 14 residues. The CDR3 sequence: CASSVSQSTDTQYF. The CDR3 DNA reads as TGTGCCAGCAGTGTGTCGCAGTCCACAGATACGCAGTATTTT.

The chain joins TRBV30 to TRBJ2-2, with no clear D. The V gene's germline CDR1 is GTSNPN and CDR2 SVGIG (reference sequence). This CDR3 is built from 14 residues. Deletions cut 2 bases from V and 6 bases from J, with 13 bases between. DNA for the CDR3: TGTGCCTGGAGTTCCGGCAGGAAAGCCGGGGAGCTGTTTTTT. This sequence encodes CAWSSGRKAGELFF.

This clone was seen once. The chain joins TRBV30 to TRBJ1-1; D gene ambiguous. This CDR3 contains 13 residues. Germline CDR1 GTSNPN, CDR2 SVGIG (reference sequence). Between the trimmed V and J ends, which lost 1 base and 4 bases, there was a span of 10 bases. CDR3 bases: TGTGCCTGGAGTGCGTGGGGAATCACTGAAGCTTTCTTT. It specifies CAWSAWGITEAFF.

The V gene is TRBV7-6, the J gene TRBJ1-2, with D possibly TRBD1 on 6 matching bases. V was pared by 1 base and J by 10 bases, with 10 bases between. Looked up from germline, CDR1 is SGHVS and CDR2 is FNYEAQ. The CDR3 has 12 residues. The DNA for the CDR3 is TGTGCCAGCAGCTTAGGAGGGGGTTACTACACCTTC. Protein: CASSLGGGYYTF.

There are a few counts of this clone. The J gene is TRBJ2-3, the V gene TRBV25-1, with a possible D match to TRBD2 (5 bases). Trimming stripped 3 bases from V and 1 base from J, with 14 bases between. The CDR3 sequence is 16 residues long. The germline V gene encodes CDR1 MGHDK and CDR2 SYGVNS. The CDR3 bases are TGTGCCAGCAGTGATGAACGGTGGCGGGGCACAGATACGCAGTATTTT. This sequence encodes CASSDERWRGTDTQYF. Drawing the rest from reference TRBV25-1 and TRBJ2-3, the complete variable domain is EADIYQTPRYLVIGTGKKITLECSQTMGHDKMYWYQQDPGMELHLIHYSYGVNSTEKGDLSSESTVSRIRTEHFPLTLESARPSHTSQYLCASSDERWRGTDTQYFGPGTRLTVL.

J is TRBJ2-3 and V is TRBV6-5, with unresolved D. Germline V gene lookup returns CDR1 MNHEY and CDR2 SVGAGI. This CDR3 is built from 16 residues. Trimming shortened V by 0 bases and J by 2 bases, and 12 bases separated the two germline ends. Here the CDR3 reads CASSYSGRVNTDTQYF. The CDR3 DNA follows: TGTGCCAGCAGTTACTCCGGCCGGGTTAACACAGATACGCAGTATTTT.

This clone was seen once. The chain uses TRBV23-1 and TRBJ2-7, with D possibly TRBD1 on 5 matching bases. Being an ORF, TRBV23-1 has a function that is uncertain. V lost 2 bases to trimming and J lost 0 bases, with 20 bases between them. CDR3 length: 18 amino acids. The chain's CDR3 is CASSQPKNRSRSSYEQYF. The CDR3 region has the DNA TGCGCCAGCAGTCAACCAAAAAACAGGTCAAGGAGCTCCTACGAGCAGTACTTC.

The J gene is TRBJ2-7, the V gene TRBV5-8; possibly TRBD1 or TRBD2 for D (5 bases each). V gave up 1 base and J gave up 2 bases, with 13 bases separating them. The CDR3 consists of 15 residues. Germline assignment: CDR1 SGHTS and CDR2 YDEGEE. CDR3 sequence (DNA): TGTGCCAGCAGCTTGCTAGGGACGGGCGCCTACGAGCAGTACTTC. Amino acid sequence: CASSLLGTGAYEQYF. The entire variable domain, with the rest obtained from reference TRBV5-8 and TRBJ2-7, is as follows: EAGVTQSPTHLIKTRGQQATLRCSPISGHTSVYWYQQALGLGLQFLLWYDEGEERNRGNFPPRFSGRQFPNYSSELNVNALELEDSALYLCASSLLGTGAYEQYFGPGTRLTVT.

The V and J genes are TRBV29-1 and TRBJ2-2; tentatively, D is TRBD1 (6 bases). Per germline, CDR1 SQVTM and CDR2 ANQGSEA. The CDR3 sequence is 12 residues long. The V end lost 5 bases, the J end lost 4 bases, and 8 bases lay between the germline ends. The CDR3 reads CSVLQGTGELFF. CDR3 DNA: TGCAGCGTTTTACAGGGCACCGGGGAGCTGTTTTTT.

V gene TRBV4-1 combines with J gene TRBJ2-3; 8 positions match TRBD1. The germline gives CDR1 MGHRA, CDR2 YSYEKL. The CDR3 length is 15 residues. V gave up 4 bases and J gave up 2 bases; unmatched junction bases: 5. CDR3 nucleotide sequence: TGCGCCAGCAGCCCGGGACAGGAATACACAGATACGCAGTATTTT. Translating gives CASSPGQEYTDTQYF.

The chain combines TRBV7-2 with TRBJ1-5; 7 nucleotides match TRBD1. J lost 7 bases, V lost 0 bases, and 9 bases had no gene match. CDR1 SGHTA and CDR2 FQGNSA come from the germline V gene. The CDR3 is 16 residues long. The CDR3 DNA follows: TGTGCCAGCAGCTTAGCTCCGGGACAGTCTTTGCAGCCCCAGCATTTT. This sequence encodes CASSLAPGQSLQPQHF.

In nucleotides, the CDR3 is TGCGCCAGCAGCCCGACATTCTCCTCCTACGAGCAGTACTTC. Amino acid sequence: CASSPTFSSYEQYF. V gene TRBV5-1 combines with J gene TRBJ2-7; D not certain. V gave up 4 bases and J gave up 0 bases, with 11 bases separating them. Germline V CDR1 and CDR2: SGHRS, YFSETQ. The CDR3 extends over 14 amino acids.

On this clone: The junction differs from germline at one of its ends, possibly a read error. The CDR3: CASSLDLSSYNEQFF. CDR3 sequence (DNA): TGTGCTAGCAGCTTAGACCTTAGCTCCTACAATGAGCAGTTCTTC. V usage is TRBV7-7 and J usage is TRBJ2-1; D ambiguous. This CDR3 spans 15 amino acids. Germline-derived CDR1 and CDR2 are SSHAT and FNYEAQ (reference sequence).

Here the CDR3 DNA reads TGCGCCAGCAGCTTTACGGCGGGGGGACTAGATACGCAGTATTTT. It encodes CASSFTAGGLDTQYF. The V call is TRBV5-1, the J call TRBJ2-3; 8 nucleotides match TRBD2. Trimming removed 2 bases from V and 5 bases from J; junction bases left unmatched: 7. CDR1 SGHRS and CDR2 YFSETQ come from the germline V gene. This CDR3 comprises 15 residues. Based on the CDR3 plus reference TRBV5-1 and TRBJ2-3, the full variable domain is KAGVTQTPRYLIKTRGQQVTLSCSPISGHRSVSWYQQTPGQGLQFLFEYFSETQRNKGNFPGRFSGRQFSNSRSEMNVSTLELGDSALYLCASSFTAGGLDTQYFGPGTRLTVL.

This chain connects TRBV4-3 to TRBJ2-1; the match to TRBD2 covers 12 bases. V shed 0 bases and J 9 bases; nucleotides not matched to a gene: 9. The CDR3 loop spans 17 amino acids. Germline V gene data show CDR1 as LGHNA and CDR2 as YSLEER. The CDR3 nucleotides read TGCGCCAGCAGCCAAGATACGTCTAGCGGGGGGGGCGGTGAGCAGTTCTTC. It codes for CASSQDTSSGGGGEQFF.

The chain carries TRBV30 and TRBJ2-3, with 11 bases fitting TRBD2. Unmatched junction bases numbered 6, after V lost 3 bases and J lost 4 bases. Germline CDR1 is GTSNPN and CDR2 is SVGIG (reference sequence). The CDR3 totals 15 residues. This CDR3 is CAWRLSGGVADTQYF. The CDR3 coding sequence is TGTGCCTGGAGACTTAGCGGGGGGGTGGCAGATACGCAGTATTTT.

This chain joins TRBV13 and TRBJ2-1; 10 bases are a match to TRBD1. This CDR3 has 14 amino acids. Unmatched junction bases numbered 2, after V lost 5 bases and J lost 4 bases. Germline assignment: CDR1 PRHDT and CDR2 FYEKMQ (reference sequence). Written as DNA, the CDR3 is TGTGCCAGCAGCCAGGGACAGGGGTACAATGAGCAGTTCTTC. Amino acids: CASSQGQGYNEQFF.

This clone has just a few counts. The J gene is TRBJ2-1, the V gene TRBV11-2, with D maybe TRBD1 (6 bases). The CDR3 runs to 15 residues. V lost 1 base and J lost 9, with 16 bases in between. Germline-derived CDR1 and CDR2 are SGHAT and FQNNGV. The CDR3 sequence: CASSLVLQGRGEQFF. As DNA, the CDR3 is TGTGCCAGCAGCTTAGTTCTACAGGGTAGGGGTGAGCAGTTCTTC.

The J gene is TRBJ2-5, the V gene TRBV5-1, with D tentatively TRBD1 (6 bases). The J call may not be correct, given that the DNA end is closer to TRBJ2-7. In germline, CDR1 is SGHRS, CDR2 YFSETQ. The CDR3 covers 14 residues. The CDR3 nucleotides read TGCGCCAGCAGCCCCGATTCGGACAGCTACGAGCAGTACTTC. It specifies CASSPDSDSYEQYF.

This chain joins TRBV2 and TRBJ2-3, with a tentative D call TRBD1 (5 bases). The germline gives CDR1 SNHLY, CDR2 FYNNEI. The CDR3 sequence is 13 residues long. The V gene lost 2 bases and the J gene lost 6 bases, with 9 bases spanning the gap. CDR3 loop: CASSEQGLDTQYF. The CDR3 bases are TGTGCCAGCAGTGAACAGGGCTTGGATACGCAGTATTTT.

The rearrangement links TRBV19 to TRBJ2-2, with 10 bases fitting TRBD2. With 4 bases clipped from V and 1 base from J, the junction kept 3 bases outside the gene matches. Per the germline V gene, CDR1 is LNHDA and CDR2 is SQIVND (reference sequence). CDR3 length: 16 amino acids. Written as DNA, the CDR3 is TGTGCCAGTAGTACCCTAGCGGGAGTGAACACCGGGGAGCTGTTTTTT. Translating gives CASSTLAGVNTGELFF.

This clone appeared a single time. This chain joins TRBV19 and TRBJ2-7; D is ambiguous. The CDR3 loop spans 11 amino acids. Germline loops: CDR1 LNHDA, CDR2 SQIVND (reference sequence). With 5 bases removed from V and 9 bases from J, the gap between germline ends came to 11 bases. CDR3 coding DNA: TGTGCCAGTAGTCACGGTGAAAGGCAGTACTTC. Its protein is CASSHGERQYF.

J is TRBJ1-4 and V is TRBV5-6, with TRBD1 matching over 10 bases. Trimming removed 2 bases from V and 8 bases from J; junction bases left unmatched: 3. CDR1 SGHDT and CDR2 YYEEEE come from the germline V gene. The CDR3 covers 14 residues. CDR3 region: CASSLRQGAEKLFF. The CDR3 DNA reads as TGTGCCAGCAGCTTACGACAGGGGGCGGAAAAACTGTTTTTT.

This CDR3 is CASSSDSYGYTF. The DNA of the CDR3 is TGCGCCAGCAGCTCGGACAGCTATGGCTACACCTTC. V usage is TRBV5-1 and J usage is TRBJ1-2; tentatively, D is TRBD1 (6 bases). There are 12 residues in the CDR3. The V end lost 3 bases, the J end lost 4 bases, and 7 bases lay between the germline ends. Per the germline V gene, CDR1 is SGHRS and CDR2 is YFSETQ.

The chain has TRBV5-4 and TRBJ2-1; the D gene is possibly TRBD1 (6 bases). V was shortened by 3 bases and J by 0 bases, with 19 bases between the two germline ends. Germline V gene data show CDR1 as SGHNT and CDR2 as YYREEE (reference sequence). The CDR3 covers 18 residues. Here the CDR3 DNA reads TGTGCCAGCAGCTCCTGGACAGCGCTCATGGGCTCCTACAATGAGCAGTTCTTC. The encoded protein is CASSSWTALMGSYNEQFF.

The V gene is TRBV4-3, the J gene TRBJ2-2; D ambiguous. V gave up 1 base and J gave up 7 bases, with 13 bases separating them. Germline V CDR1 and CDR2: LGHNA, YSLEER. CDR3 size: 15 residues. The chain's CDR3 is CASSQVWGIDGELFF. The CDR3 coding sequence is TGCGCCAGCAGCCAAGTTTGGGGTATCGACGGGGAGCTGTTTTTT.

The rearrangement joins TRBV20-1 to TRBJ2-3; the D is unclear. This CDR3 is built from 11 residues. V was trimmed by 0 bases and J by 4 bases, leaving 2 bases between them. From germline, CDR1 is DFQATT and CDR2 SNEGSKA (reference sequence). Here the CDR3 reads CSARESDTQYF. CDR3 DNA: TGCAGTGCTAGAGAGTCAGATACGCAGTATTTT.

This clone was seen once. The chain is built from TRBV4-1 and TRBJ1-1; 7 bases are a match to TRBD1. CDR3 length: 15 amino acids. CDR1 and CDR2 from the germline V gene are MGHRA and YSYEKL. Trimming removed 1 base from V and 6 bases from J; junction bases left unmatched: 8. The CDR3 reads CASSQADRRSAEAFF. The CDR3 nucleotides read TGCGCCAGCAGCCAAGCGGACAGGCGGTCGGCTGAAGCTTTCTTT.

This chain links TRBV7-3 with TRBJ2-1; 9 nucleotides agree with TRBD2. Germline trimming cut 0 bases from V and 8 bases from J; bases unmatched to any gene: 8. CDR1 and CDR2 (germline): SGHTA, FQGTGA. The CDR3 is 16 residues long. CDR3 in amino acids: CASSLTLAGTSDEQFF. The CDR3 nucleotides read TGTGCCAGCAGCTTAACCCTAGCGGGGACAAGCGATGAGCAGTTCTTC.

The J gene is TRBJ2-7, the V gene TRBV7-9; D is ambiguous. Germline V gene data show CDR1 as SEHNR and CDR2 as FQNEAQ (reference sequence). V gave up 5 bases and J gave up 1 base, with 9 bases separating them. CDR3 length: 13 amino acids. As DNA, the CDR3 is TGTGCCAGCAGCCCTGGAAGGTCCTACGAGCAGTACTTC. Translating it yields CASSPGRSYEQYF.